These T cell receptor beta chains were read from a single sample in a study of shared clonotypes between healthy human individuals. The method was immunoSEQ multiplex PCR; TCRdb's version includes in-frame clones alone and lacks a portion of them. Counted here are 2 million to 2.5 million clones, approximately 93% occurring once; the ten biggest clones make up about 0.39%. Material for sequencing was naive CD4+ T cells from PBMCs. These receptors all stem from a man between 18 and 35 years old in good health. Some clones in this sample may be carry-over from other donors' samples. Both conserved end residues are part of each CDR3. D genes are given only for firm matches. Not every row has a clone size; where given, it reads once, few, many or a size class.

D gene,clone size,J gene,V gene,CDR3 DNA,CDR3 protein
TRBD1,.,TRBJ1-4,TRBV7-6,TGTGCCAGCAGCCCTGAGTGGGACAGTACCGAAAAACTGTTTTTT,CASSPEWDSTEKLFF
.,.,TRBJ2-7,TRBV6-5,TGTGCCAGCCTCGGCAACTCCTACGAGCAGTACTTC,CASLGNSYEQYF
TRBD2,.,TRBJ2-5,TRBV28,TGTGCCAGCAGTTTATCGGCTAGCGGGAGGGCCCGAGAGACCCAGTACTTC,CASSLSASGRARETQYF
.,.,TRBJ1-2,TRBV6-5,TGTGCCAGCAGTTTCGGGGCCGACAGGTCCTATGGCTACACCTTC,CASSFGADRSYGYTF
TRBD1,.,TRBJ2-5,TRBV28,TGTGCCAGCAGAAGTCCTGGACAGGGAGAGACCCAGTACTTC,CASRSPGQGETQYF
.,.,TRBJ2-7,TRBV28,TGTGCCAGCAATACGGGGAACTCCTACGAGCAGTACTTC,CASNTGNSYEQYF
TRBD2,.,TRBJ2-1,TRBV9,TGTGCCAGCAGCCGGGGACTAGCGGACAATGAGCAGTTCTTC,CASSRGLADNEQFF
.,.,TRBJ1-1,TRBV9,TGTGCCAGCAGCGTAGGTGCAGGAAACTTGAACACTGAAGCTTTCTTT,CASSVGAGNLNTEAFF
.,.,TRBJ2-3,TRBV9,TGTGCCAGCAGCTCATCCCCTCTGGGGGGTGGCACAGATACGCAGTATTTT,CASSSSPLGGGTDTQYF
TRBD2,.,TRBJ2-7,TRBV29-1,TGCAGCGTTGGGGGGGGATCCTACGAGCAGTACTTC,CSVGGGSYEQYF
.,.,TRBJ2-7,TRBV28,TGTGCCAGCAGTTCGTCCTACGAGCAGTACTTC,CASSSSYEQYF
TRBD1,.,TRBJ1-1,TRBV28,TGTGCCAGCAGTTACCCCATGGGACAGGACTTT,CASSYPMGQDF
.,.,TRBJ2-1,TRBV19,TGTGCCAGTAGTATTGGCAGTTACAATGAGCAGTTCTTC,CASSIGSYNEQFF
.,.,TRBJ1-2,TRBV30,TGTGCCTGCAGGACTACTAATGATGGCTACACCTTC,CACRTTNDGYTF
.,.,TRBJ2-7,TRBV6-6,TGTGCCAGCAGCTCTCCCACGGCCTACGAGCAGTACTTC,CASSSPTAYEQYF
.,.,TRBJ2-3,TRBV9,TGTGCCAGCAGCGAGAACTCCAGAGCTAGCACAGATACGCAGTATTTT,CASSENSRASTDTQYF
.,.,TRBJ2-3,TRBV11-2,TGTGCCAGCAGCCCCCTTGACAGCTCCACAGATACGCAGTATTTT,CASSPLDSSTDTQYF
.,.,TRBJ2-5,TRBV6-1,TGTGCCATGCTGGGAAAAAACCAAGAGACCCAGTACTTC,CAMLGKNQETQYF
TRBD1,.,TRBJ1-4,TRBV7-9,TGTGCCAGCAGCTCCGGACAGGGGGCCGGTGAAAAACTGTTTTTT,CASSSGQGAGEKLFF
TRBD2,.,TRBJ2-7,TRBV6-1,TGTGCCAGCAGTGAAGAGGGGAGGGGCTACGAGCAGTACTTC,CASSEEGRGYEQYF
TRBD2,.,TRBJ2-7,TRBV4-2,TGTGCCAGCAGCCAAGATAGGGCTAGCGGGACGGGGGCCTACGAGCAGTACTTC,CASSQDRASGTGAYEQYF
TRBD2,.,TRBJ2-7,TRBV2,TGTGCCAGCAAGGGACTAGCGGGAGGAGGCTACGAGCAGTACTTC,CASKGLAGGGYEQYF
TRBD1,.,TRBJ1-2,TRBV28,TGTGCCAGCAGAACGACAGGGTACGTTTATGGCTACACCTTC,CASRTTGYVYGYTF
TRBD1,.,TRBJ2-7,TRBV28,TGTGCCAGCAGTTCCCCGGGACAGGTTTCCTACGAGCAGTACTTC,CASSSPGQVSYEQYF
.,few,TRBJ1-5,TRBV6-1,TGTGCCAGCAGGGTAAGTCAGCCCCAGCATTTT,CASRVSQPQHF
TRBD2,once,TRBJ2-3,TRBV11-2,TGTGCCAGCAGCTTGGGAATCGGGACTAGAACTATAGGGGATACGCAGTATTTT,CASSLGIGTRTIGDTQYF
TRBD1,.,TRBJ2-7,TRBV6-1,TGTGCCAGCAGTGAAATCGGACAGGGCGACGAGCAGTACTTC,CASSEIGQGDEQYF
.,.,TRBJ2-5,TRBV5-1,TGCGCCAGCAGCTTACCCACAGGGAACGGGCAAGAGACCCAGTACTTC,CASSLPTGNGQETQYF
.,.,TRBJ2-7,TRBV7-2,TGTGCCAGCAGCTTAGCAATGGAGCAGTACTTC,CASSLAMEQYF
TRBD2,.,TRBJ2-2,TRBV5-1,TGCGCCAGCAGCCTCAGGACTAGCGGGAGGGCCACCGGGGAGCTGTTTTTT,CASSLRTSGRATGELFF
.,few,TRBJ2-2,TRBV7-3,TGTGCCAGCAGGAAAGCCGAAGCCGGGGAGCTGTTTTTT,CASRKAEAGELFF
TRBD1,once,TRBJ2-2,TRBV4-1,TGCGCCAGCAGCCGAGTCGGACAGGGTCCGAACACCGGGGAGCTGTTTTTT,CASSRVGQGPNTGELFF
TRBD1,.,TRBJ1-2,TRBV9,TGTGCCAGCAGCGTCGCTCAGGGGGACTATGGCTACACCTTC,CASSVAQGDYGYTF
.,.,TRBJ2-1,TRBV29-1,TGCAGCGTTGGCCATAGGGACAAGAAGCAGTTCTTC,CSVGHRDKKQFF
.,.,TRBJ2-2,TRBV7-9,TGTGCCAGCAGCTTCGCAGGGGCACGGACCGGGGAGCTGTTTTTT,CASSFAGARTGELFF
.,few,TRBJ1-5,TRBV27,TGTGCCAGCAGTGCTAGACCCCGATTTGGGCCCCAGCATTTT,CASSARPRFGPQHF
.,.,TRBJ1-1,TRBV29-1,TGCAGCGTTGGGACCGTTCCTGAAGCTTTCTTT,CSVGTVPEAFF
TRBD1,.,TRBJ1-5,TRBV27,TGTGCCAGCAGTCCCTCCGACAGGGGGATACTTAATAGCAATCAGCCCCAGCATTTT,CASSPSDRGILNSNQPQHF
.,.,TRBJ2-1,TRBV28,TGTGCCAGCAGTTTAAGGGGCGGTGAGCAGTTCTTC,CASSLRGGEQFF
.,.,TRBJ1-4,TRBV5-1,TGCGCCAGCAGCTTGGGGGGTCAGGATAATGAAAAACTGTTTTTT,CASSLGGQDNEKLFF
TRBD1,.,TRBJ2-7,TRBV9,TGTGCCAGCAGCCCCGGACAGGGTAACGAGCAGTACTTC,CASSPGQGNEQYF
.,.,TRBJ1-4,TRBV28,TGTGCCAGCAGTCCCTCCGGGGCAGGCTCGGATGAAAAACTGTTTTTT,CASSPSGAGSDEKLFF
TRBD2,.,TRBJ2-2,TRBV18,TGTGCCAGCTCACCACGGCGGGAGTCCCCCGGGGAGCTGTTTTTT,CASSPRRESPGELFF
.,.,TRBJ1-3,TRBV7-9,TGTGCCAGCAGCCCCCGCCAGAGGTCGACCATATATTTT,CASSPRQRSTIYF